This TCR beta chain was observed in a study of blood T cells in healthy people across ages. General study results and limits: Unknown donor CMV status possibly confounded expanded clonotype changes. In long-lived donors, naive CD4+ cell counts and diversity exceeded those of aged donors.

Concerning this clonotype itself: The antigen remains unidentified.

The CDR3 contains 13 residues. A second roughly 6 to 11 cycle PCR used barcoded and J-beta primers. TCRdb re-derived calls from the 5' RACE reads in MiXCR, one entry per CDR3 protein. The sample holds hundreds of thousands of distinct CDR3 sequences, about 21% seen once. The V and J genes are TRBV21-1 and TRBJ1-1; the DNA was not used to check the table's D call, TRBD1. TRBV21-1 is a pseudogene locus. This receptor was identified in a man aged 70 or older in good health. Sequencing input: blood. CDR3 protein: CASSRGVTTEAFF. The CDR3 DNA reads TGTGCCAGCAGCAGGGGGGTGACGACTGAAGCTTTCTTT.